This T cell receptor beta chain was sequenced during a study of T cell responses to AZD1222 COVID-19 vaccine. General observations from the study: Researchers took repertoire samples only after the peak T cell response had come. Spike-specific TCR breadth and depth went up after people got two AZD1222 doses.

In the case of this clone: Its antigen remains unknown.

The germline CDR1 and CDR2 sequences are KGHSH and LQKENI. The CDR3 spans 13 residues. Trimming at V came to 6 bases and at J to 4 bases, leaving 3 bases not matched to a gene. Produced via immunoSEQ multiplex PCR; TCRdb's table is partial and in-frame only. The data hold some 130,000 clones, with 85% to 95% observed a single time. This chain uses TRBV18 with TRBJ1-1; the match to TRBD1 covers 9 bases. The source of this sequence is an adult who received the AZD1222 COVID-19 vaccine. Source: peripheral blood, taken 28 days after the second AZD1222 dose. In DNA, the CDR3 is TGTGCCAGCTCGACGACAGGGGGCACTGAAGCTTTCTTT. Translating gives CASSTTGGTEAFF.